This TCR beta chain comes out of a study of blood T cell repertoires in COVID-19 (dated by TCRdb to the early 2020s). Background for the entire study: The collaborator samples originated in the United States, Italy and Spain and spanned the acute and convalescent phases of COVID-19. A freely available public database, intended as a resource for researchers studying the immune response to SARS-CoV-2, is where the repertoires were released. The sample metadata nearly always contained a de-identified subject ID, COVID-19 status, age in years and sex. Samples came from the ongoing ImmuneRACE study (first 160 participants) plus 1,254 subjects from 6 global collaborators. The dataset comprised deeply sampled blood TCRbeta repertoires from subjects exposed to, actively infected with, or recovered from COVID-19. HLA class I and class II types, where available, came from metadata supplied by the sample provider rather than from assay-based typing. The prospective study material was composed of cDNA or gDNA derived from T cells, B-cell-depleted T cells, or PBMCs.

TCRbeta CDR3 regions were amplified from genomic DNA by means of the immunoSEQ Assay, a bias-controlled multiplex PCR. For the original study's pipeline: The number of nucleated cells in each sample was estimated from the amplification of reference gene primers within the assay. To quantify the absolute abundance of each unique TCRbeta CDR3 rearrangement, sequence reads were collapsed and filtered. Productive Simpson clonality was computed per sample as the square root of Simpson's diversity index over productive rearrangements. As stored in TCRdb, this immuneACCESS dataset retains in-frame rearrangements with V and J assigned. A fraction of the clones does not appear; measured against another copy, unresolved V genes explain less than half of the discrepancy, and the remainder lacks a known reason. The V and J calls and clone size were taken over from that table, and D and trimming were inferred from the DNA. Counted in this sample were some 43,000 clones; 65% to 85% of them appeared once. The ten largest clones add up to 39% of the sample.

What the study reported, not specific to this receptor: Clinical and demographic metadata were provided uncurated, with the amount varying by source and participant.

The CDR3 covers 13 residues, taking in both the cysteine and the phenylalanine. Here the CDR3 DNA is all that survives: 39 bases in frame from base 1. In the germline V gene (reference sequence), CDR1 corresponds to LNHNV and CDR2 to YYDKDF. At the junction V is shortened by 1 base and J by 4 bases; bases outside the gene matches: 1. As regards this clone: Its antigen is still unknown. No per-base quality is available; no much larger clone lies one base away.

The collaborating institutions used their own protocols to collect whole blood in K2EDTA tubes. Collaborator samples were shipped for TCRbeta analysis as frozen whole blood, isolated PBMCs, or DNA extracted from either sample type. The sample was peripheral blood. The clonotype was recovered from a man in his forties with active or convalescent COVID-19. Recombination joined TRBV15 with TRBJ2-7; 7 central bases correspond to TRBD1. The CDR3 region has the sequence CATSRARGYEQYF. The sequenced DNA: TGTGCCACCAGCAGAGCCAGGGGGTACGAGCAGTACTTC.